The 30 T cell receptor beta chains reported below all come from one sample, sequenced in a study of cytomegalovirus exposure and HLA in healthy donors. Clones were read by immunoSEQ multiplex PCR, and TCRdb kept only the in-frame ones, dropping some. The sample lists hundreds of thousands of clones; about nine tenths were seen once. The sequenced sample was PBMCs. The receptors come from a woman younger than 35 in good health and CMV-seronegative.

V gene TRBV27 combines with J gene TRBJ2-7; D gene unclear. Germline values: CDR1 MNHEY, CDR2 SMNVEV (reference sequence). V dropped 2 bases and J dropped 3 bases, with 8 bases sitting between them. The CDR3 length is 13 residues. The CDR3 region has the DNA TGTGCCAGCAGTTTAACGGCGGACTACGAGCAGTACTTC. Protein sequence: CASSLTADYEQYF.

This sequence joins TRBV27 and TRBJ2-7; TRBD2 matches 7 bases. The CDR3 is made up of 17 amino acids. From germline, CDR1 is MNHEY and CDR2 SMNVEV (reference sequence). After removal of 2 bases from V and 0 bases from J, the junction contained 10 bases not matched to a gene. The CDR3 coding sequence is TGTGCCAGCAGTTTAATTAGACCGGCGGGGGTCTCCTACGAGCAGTACTTC. Its protein product is CASSLIRPAGVSYEQYF.

The chain joins TRBV11-2 to TRBJ2-2; 10 nucleotides match TRBD1. Germline assignment: CDR1 SGHAT and CDR2 FQNNGV. V lost 5 bases, J lost 7 bases, and 7 bases stayed unmatched. The CDR3 consists of 15 residues. The CDR3 coding sequence is TGTGCCAGCAGCCAACGACAGGGGGCGATCGGGGAGCTGTTTTTT. Protein sequence: CASSQRQGAIGELFF.

The chain uses TRBV28 and TRBJ2-6; 8 bases line up with TRBD1. CDR1 is MDHEN, CDR2 SYDVKM, per germline. J was trimmed by 4 bases and V by 6 bases; bases with no gene match: 5. The CDR3 is 15 amino acids. The CDR3 DNA is TGTGCCAGCAGCTCAGGGGGCGCCGGGGCCAACGTCCTGACTTTC. This gives the protein CASSSGGAGANVLTF.

The rearrangement links TRBV28 to TRBJ2-1; D is possibly TRBD1 (6 bases). The V end was cut by 8 bases, the J end by 3 bases, with 17 bases between. CDR3 length: 15 amino acids. Germline CDR1 MDHEN, CDR2 SYDVKM. The CDR3 coding sequence is TGTGCCAGCTACAGGGACCCTTATTACTACAATGAGCAGTTCTTC. It codes for CASYRDPYYYNEQFF.

The genes are TRBV4-1 and TRBJ1-5, with D perhaps TRBD1 (5 bases). Trimming removed 0 bases from V and 7 bases from J, with 19 bases in between. Germline assignment: CDR1 MGHRA and CDR2 YSYEKL. The CDR3 extends over 17 amino acids. The CDR3 nucleotides read TGCGCCAGCAGCCAAGATCGGGGGAGGGGCTTTAGACAGCCCCAGCATTTT. Amino acid sequence: CASSQDRGRGFRQPQHF.

The chain is built from TRBV19 and TRBJ2-3; TRBD2 agrees at 9 bases. With V trimmed by 2 bases and J by 6 bases, 9 bases remained unmatched. The germline V gene has CDR1 LNHDA and CDR2 SQIVND (reference sequence). There are 16 residues in the CDR3. This CDR3 reads CASSISWRGGHDTQYF. In DNA, the CDR3 is TGTGCCAGTAGTATATCCTGGCGGGGGGGCCATGATACGCAGTATTTT.

The chain recombines TRBV6-1 with TRBJ1-1; D may be TRBD1 (5 bases). V was trimmed by 4 bases and J by 0 bases, leaving 12 bases between them. From germline, CDR1 is MNHNS and CDR2 SASEGT. This CDR3 is 15 amino acids long. CDR3 residues: CASSGYRKLNTEAFF. In DNA form, the CDR3 reads TGTGCCAGCAGTGGGTACAGGAAGTTGAACACTGAAGCTTTCTTT.

The rearrangement joins TRBV19 to TRBJ2-6; possible D gene TRBD1, 6 bases. The ends were cut back, 4 bases at V and 0 bases at J, with 13 bases in the middle. CDR3 length: 17 amino acids. The germline CDR1 and CDR2 sequences are LNHDA and SQIVND (reference sequence). The CDR3 coding sequence is TGTGCCAGTAGTAGGCTAACAGGGAGCTCTGGGGCCAACGTCCTGACTTTC. This gives the protein CASSRLTGSSGANVLTF.

This chain connects TRBV18 to TRBJ1-2; possible D gene TRBD1, 5 bases. The germline V and J ends were trimmed by 1 base and 5 bases, with 11 bases remaining between them. CDR1 and CDR2 from the germline V gene are KGHSH and LQKENI. The CDR3 has 14 residues. CDR3 loop: CASSPQGRVYGYTF. CDR3 DNA: TGTGCCAGCTCACCACAGGGCAGGGTGTATGGCTACACCTTC. Together with reference TRBV18 and TRBJ1-2, the CDR3 gives the full variable domain: NAGVMQNPRHLVRRRGQEARLRCSPMKGHSHVYWYRQLPEEGLKFMVYLQKENIIDESGMPKERFSAEFPKEGPSILRIQQVVRGDSAAYFCASSPQGRVYGYTFGSGTRLTVV.

This sequence joins TRBV28 and TRBJ1-1, with D perhaps TRBD1 (5 bases). Germline lookup yields CDR1 MDHEN and CDR2 SYDVKM. The CDR3 has 12 amino acids. The germline V and J ends were trimmed by 6 bases and 5 bases, with 10 bases remaining between them. Written as DNA, the CDR3 is TGTGCCAGCAGACTCCAGGGAACTGAAGCTTTCTTT. This codes for CASRLQGTEAFF.

With regard to this clone: Other DNA sequences in this sample translate to the same CDR3. V gene TRBV27 combines with J gene TRBJ1-5, with D uncertain. The germline V gene encodes CDR1 MNHEY and CDR2 SMNVEV (reference sequence). The V and J ends lost 2 bases and 2 bases respectively, with 4 bases between them. The CDR3 has 13 residues. CDR3 region: CASSLQGNQPQHF. In nucleotides, the CDR3 is TGTGCCAGCAGTTTACAGGGCAATCAGCCCCAGCATTTT.

The chain recombines TRBV2 with TRBJ1-1, with 11 bases lining up with TRBD1. V lost 6 bases to trimming and J lost 7 bases; unmatched junction nucleotides: 4. Germline assignment: CDR1 SNHLY and CDR2 FYNNEI. The CDR3 is 13 amino acids. The CDR3 DNA is TGTGCCAGCAGCGGACAGGGGGCAGGTGAAGCTTTCTTT. As protein: CASSGQGAGEAFF.

The V call is TRBV18, the J call TRBJ2-1; the D gene is possibly TRBD2 (5 bases). Germline CDR1 reads KGHSH; CDR2 reads LQKENI. The CDR3 length is 17 residues. Trimming left V 0 bases short and J 1 base short, with 13 bases between. The DNA of the CDR3 is TGTGCCAGCTCACCACCTACAGCGGCCTTATCCTACAATGAGCAGTTCTTC. It codes for CASSPPTAALSYNEQFF.

This clone was seen more than once but under ten times. The chain joins TRBV7-9 to TRBJ2-2; possible D gene TRBD1, 5 bases. The germline CDR1 and CDR2 sequences are SEHNR and FQNEAQ (reference sequence). The CDR3 runs to 14 residues. The germline V and J ends were trimmed by 5 bases and 5 bases, with 12 bases remaining between them. For the CDR3, the DNA is TGTGCCAGCAGCCTCATACAGGTGACCGGGGAGCTGTTTTTT. Protein sequence: CASSLIQVTGELFF. Filled out from reference TRBV7-9 and TRBJ2-2, the complete variable domain reads DTGVSQNPRHKITKRGQNVTFRCDPISEHNRLYWYRQTLGQGPEFLTYFQNEAQLEKSRLLSDRFSAERPKGSFSTLEIQRTEQGDSAMYLCASSLIQVTGELFFGEGSRLTVL.

The chain has TRBV5-1 and TRBJ2-7; 7 bases are a match to TRBD1. Germline loops: CDR1 SGHRS, CDR2 YFSETQ. The CDR3 loop spans 14 amino acids. Unmatched junction bases numbered 5, after V lost 4 bases and J lost 1 base. The chain's CDR3 is CASSPPGQSYEQYF. CDR3 in DNA: TGCGCCAGCAGCCCCCCGGGACAGTCCTACGAGCAGTACTTC.

The V gene is TRBV29-1, the J gene TRBJ1-2; D gene unclear. Trimming took off 3 bases at V and 8 bases at J, with 10 bases between the two ends. The CDR3 extends over 11 amino acids. Germline CDR1 reads SQVTM; CDR2 reads ANQGSEA. The DNA of the CDR3 is TGCAGCGTTGACAAGATACAGGGCTACACCTTC. This gives the protein CSVDKIQGYTF. Together with reference TRBV29-1 and TRBJ1-2, the CDR3 gives the full variable domain: SAVISQKPSRDICQRGTSLTIQCQVDSQVTMMFWYRQQPGQSLTLIATANQGSEATYESGFVIDKFPISRPNLTFSTLTVSNMSPEDSSIYLCSVDKIQGYTFGSGTRLTVV.

The J gene is TRBJ2-2, the V gene TRBV4-2, with D uncertain. CDR3 length: 18 amino acids. CDR1 LGHNA and CDR2 YNFKEQ come from the germline V gene. V was cut by 2 bases and J by 2 bases, with 18 bases left in between. The CDR3 nucleotides read TGTGCCAGCAGCCAATCCCCAATTTCCTACGGTAACACCGGGGAGCTGTTTTTT. The encoded protein is CASSQSPISYGNTGELFF.

This rearrangement joins TRBV11-2 to TRBJ2-1, with D possibly being TRBD2 (6 bases). In germline, CDR1 is SGHAT, CDR2 FQNNGV. The V end lost 5 bases, the J end lost 0 bases, and 14 bases lay between the germline ends. The CDR3 is 16 amino acids. This chain's CDR3 is CASSPLRGGSYNEQFF. As DNA, the CDR3 is TGTGCCAGCAGCCCTCTTCGGGGAGGCTCCTACAATGAGCAGTTCTTC.

The CDR3 loop reads CASSLGDGGTGELFF. DNA of the CDR3: TGCGCCAGCAGCTTGGGTGATGGAGGGACCGGGGAGCTGTTTTTT. The rearrangement links TRBV5-1 to TRBJ2-2; D may be TRBD2 (6 bases). Germline V lookup: CDR1 SGHRS, CDR2 YFSETQ. V was trimmed by 0 bases and J by 5 bases, leaving 11 bases between them. The CDR3 runs to 15 residues.

This chain links TRBV5-4 with TRBJ2-4; tentative D call: TRBD2 (5 bases). Germline V gives CDR1 SGHNT, CDR2 YYREEE (reference sequence). The CDR3 consists of 14 residues. V was clipped by 7 bases and J by 9 bases, with 20 bases between them. DNA for the CDR3: TGTGCCAGCGCGCCCCGGGGTGGAATAGGCATTCAGTACTTC. This encodes CASAPRGGIGIQYF.

This clone was detected once. The chain is built from TRBV5-1 and TRBJ1-2; TRBD1 aligns across 10 bases. This CDR3 is 14 amino acids long. With V trimmed by 3 bases and J by 8 bases, 7 bases remained unmatched. The germline CDR1 and CDR2 sequences are SGHRS and YFSETQ. CDR3 in DNA: TGCGCCAGCAGCTCGACCGGGACAGGGGACGGCTACACCTTC. This codes for CASSSTGTGDGYTF. Supplemented by reference TRBV5-1 and TRBJ1-2, the full variable domain reads KAGVTQTPRYLIKTRGQQVTLSCSPISGHRSVSWYQQTPGQGLQFLFEYFSETQRNKGNFPGRFSGRQFSNSRSEMNVSTLELGDSALYLCASSSTGTGDGYTFGSGTRLTVV.

J is TRBJ1-4 and V is TRBV30, with 8 positions matching TRBD1. Germline assignment: CDR1 GTSNPN and CDR2 SVGIG (reference sequence). Trimming at V came to 4 bases and at J to 7 bases, leaving 2 bases not matched to a gene. This CDR3 is 12 amino acids long. The CDR3 bases are TGTGCCTGGAATACAGGGGGTGAAAAACTGTTTTTT. This sequence encodes CAWNTGGEKLFF.

In DNA form, the CDR3 reads TGTGCCAGCAGTTTATTTTCGGGAAACTACGAGCAGTACTTC. Protein product: CASSLFSGNYEQYF. The rearrangement links TRBV27 to TRBJ2-7; D perhaps matches TRBD2 (5 bases). This CDR3 is 14 amino acids long. V was pared by 1 base and J by 3 bases, with 10 bases between. Per the germline V gene, CDR1 is MNHEY and CDR2 is SMNVEV (reference sequence).

J is TRBJ2-3 and V is TRBV9; D gene uncertain. From germline, CDR1 is SGDLS and CDR2 YYNGEE. Trimming left V 0 bases short and J 0 bases short, with 14 bases between. The CDR3 is made up of 17 amino acids. The CDR3 here is CASSVGLERYSTDTQYF. CDR3 coding DNA: TGTGCCAGCAGCGTAGGTCTAGAACGATATAGCACAGATACGCAGTATTTT.

The chain couples TRBV2 to TRBJ2-1, with TRBD2 as a possible D gene (5 bases). Trimming shortened V by 4 bases and J by 8 bases, and 12 bases separated the two germline ends. The germline gives CDR1 SNHLY, CDR2 FYNNEI. The CDR3 has 13 amino acids. The CDR3 DNA reads as TGTGCCAGCAGTGGAGGACTTCTCGATGAGCAGTTCTTC. Translated, it gives CASSGGLLDEQFF.

This clone was counted a few times. J is TRBJ2-2 and V is TRBV27; weak D call: TRBD1 (5 bases). CDR3 length equals 18 residues. Germline loops: CDR1 MNHEY, CDR2 SMNVEV (reference sequence). V lost 3 bases, J lost 0 bases, and 17 bases lay in between. The CDR3 spells CASSLITPGRANTGELFF. CDR3 coding DNA: TGTGCCAGCAGTTTGATAACCCCGGGCAGGGCGAACACCGGGGAGCTGTTTTTT.

This chain joins TRBV2 and TRBJ1-2; 9 bases fit TRBD1. With 6 bases clipped from V and 2 bases from J, the junction kept 10 bases outside the gene matches. Germline V gene sequence: CDR1 SNHLY, CDR2 FYNNEI. The length of the CDR3 is 16 residues. The chain's CDR3 is CASRGTGRGWNYGYTF. CDR3 DNA: TGTGCCAGCAGGGGGACAGGGAGGGGGTGGAACTATGGCTACACCTTC.

The chain combines TRBV6-1 with TRBJ2-5; D uncertain. This CDR3 is 13 amino acids long. Trimming stripped 3 bases from V and 10 bases from J, with 15 bases between. The V gene's germline CDR1 is MNHNS and CDR2 SASEGT. In nucleotides, the CDR3 is TGTGCCAGCAGTGAGAGCGCCGGCTTGGGCCAGTACTTC. This encodes CASSESAGLGQYF.

This clone showed up just once. The V call is TRBV7-9, the J call TRBJ1-2, with TRBD1 matching 7 bases. Unmatched junction bases numbered 6, after V lost 5 bases and J lost 6 bases. Germline CDR1 and CDR2: SEHNR and FQNEAQ (reference sequence). There are 13 residues in the CDR3. The CDR3 is CASSPTGLDGYTF. CDR3 nucleotides: TGTGCCAGCAGCCCGACAGGGTTAGATGGCTACACCTTC.